These T cell receptor beta chains were read from a single sample in a study of regulatory T cells in long-lasting Graves disease. TCRdb re-called the multiplex PCR reads with MiXCR, one entry per CDR3 protein. The sample contains fewer than 550,000 distinct CDR3 sequences, 16% of which appear only once. Another study also made use of these data, one on T cells in Graves' hyperthyroidism and ophthalmopathy.

The sample here was peripheral blood mononuclear cells (PBMCs), taken at new diagnosis, from a patient treated with antithyroid drugs. The receptors shown here come from a woman in her late teens or twenties with Graves disease. CDR3s include the opening cysteine and the closing phenylalanine or tryptophan. Fields, in order: V gene, J gene, CDR3 length, D gene, clone size, CDR3 protein, CDR3 DNA. D genes are given only for firm matches. The size field is filled for only some rows; it gives once, few, many or a size class.

TRBV5-1,TRBJ2-7,15,TRBD1,many,CASSQGAVGTYEQYF,TGCGCCAGCAGCCAGGGGGCGGTAGGCACCTACGAGCAGTACTTC
TRBV7-6,TRBJ2-7,16,-,-,CASSLYGRQGRDEQYF,TGTGCCAGCAGCTTATATGGCCGACAGGGGAGGGACGAGCAGTACTTC
TRBV6-2/TRBV6-3,TRBJ2-3,14,-,many,CASSYNRGTDTQYF,TGTGCCAGCAGTTACAACAGGGGCACAGATACGCAGTATTTT
TRBV6-5,TRBJ2-1,15,TRBD2,many,CASSYSTSGSGEQFF,TGTGCCAGCAGTTACTCGACTAGCGGGAGTGGTGAGCAGTTCTTC
TRBV12-3/TRBV12-4,TRBJ2-1,17,-,-,CASSSFLADPSYNEQFF,TGTGCCAGCAGTTCATTTTTAGCGGACCCCTCCTACAATGAGCAGTTCTTC
TRBV29-1,TRBJ2-7,14,-,many,CSVEMPGRQYEQYF,TGCAGCGTTGAAATGCCAGGGAGGCAATACGAGCAGTACTTC
TRBV7-9,TRBJ2-1,15,TRBD1,many,CASSRGGQGANEQFF,TGTGCCAGCAGCCGGGGAGGACAGGGGGCCAATGAGCAGTTCTTC
TRBV28,TRBJ2-7,16,TRBD2,many,CASSFEPSGSGDEQYF,TGTGCCAGCAGTTTTGAACCGAGCGGGAGTGGAGACGAGCAGTACTTC
TRBV27,TRBJ1-1,14,TRBD1,many,CASRPGTGITEAFF,TGTGCCAGCCGCCCCGGGACAGGGATCACTGAAGCTTTCTTT
TRBV6-1,TRBJ2-7,14,TRBD2,many,CASIGLAGVYEQYF,TGTGCCAGCATCGGGCTAGCGGGAGTGTACGAGCAGTACTTC
TRBV29-1,TRBJ2-3,17,TRBD2,many,CSGKPGLARAGTDTQYF,TGCAGCGGGAAACCGGGACTAGCTCGGGCTGGCACAGATACGCAGTATTTT
TRBV11-2,TRBJ2-7,16,TRBD2,-,CASSPRTSGTFYEQYF,TGTGCCAGCAGCCCCCGGACTAGCGGGACATTTTACGAGCAGTACTTC
TRBV3-1,TRBJ2-2,14,-,many,CASSPGTATGELFF,TGTGCCAGCAGCCCGGGGACGGCCACCGGGGAGCTGTTTTTT
TRBV9,TRBJ2-3,16,TRBD2,-,CASSVVAGAWTDTQYF,TGTGCCAGCAGCGTAGTCGCGGGAGCGTGGACAGATACGCAGTATTTT
TRBV7-2,TRBJ2-1,12,TRBD1,many,CASSRDREVEFF,TGTGCCAGCAGTCGGGACAGGGAAGTGGAGTTCTTC
TRBV5-8,TRBJ2-7,16,TRBD1,few,CASSLGFRGLIYEQYF,TGTGCCAGCAGCTTGGGATTCAGGGGGCTAATCTACGAGCAGTACTTC
TRBV7-9,TRBJ2-3,14,-,many,CASSPSALQDTQYF,TGTGCCAGCAGCCCTTCGGCCTTACAAGATACGCAGTATTTT
TRBV10-3,TRBJ2-7,13,-,-,CATPPRDRYEQYF,TGTGCCACCCCTCCCAGGGATCGCTACGAGCAGTACTTC
TRBV13,TRBJ2-3,16,-,many,CASSQKIPFATDTQYF,TGTGCCAGCAGCCAAAAAATACCATTTGCCACAGATACGCAGTATTTT
TRBV20-1,TRBJ1-5,13,-,many,CSVKGVSNQPQHF,TGCAGTGTGAAGGGAGTCAGCAATCAGCCCCAGCATTTT
TRBV6-9,TRBJ2-7,15,TRBD1,many,CASSYVDREGYEQYF,TGTGCCAGCAGTTACGTAGACAGGGAAGGTTACGAGCAGTACTTC
TRBV28,TRBJ1-6,14,TRBD1,few,CASRGQGADSPLHF,TGTGCCAGCAGGGGACAGGGTGCGGATTCACCCCTCCACTTT
TRBV7-3,TRBJ2-2,13,-,few,CASSLKDGGELFF,TGTGCCAGCAGCCTAAAGGATGGGGGGGAGCTGTTTTTT
TRBV28,TRBJ2-1,14,-,many,CASSNGRTYNEQFF,TGTGCCAGCAGTAACGGACGGACCTACAATGAGCAGTTCTTC
TRBV5-1,TRBJ2-7,14,-,many,CASSLDPLPYEQYF,TGCGCCAGCAGCTTGGACCCCCTTCCCTACGAGCAGTACTTC
TRBV15,TRBJ1-1,21,-,few,CATSAMTLLQRTRIRNTEAFF,TGTGCCACCAGCGCGATGACCCTCCTACAGAGGACCAGGATTCGGAACACTGAAGCTTTCTTT